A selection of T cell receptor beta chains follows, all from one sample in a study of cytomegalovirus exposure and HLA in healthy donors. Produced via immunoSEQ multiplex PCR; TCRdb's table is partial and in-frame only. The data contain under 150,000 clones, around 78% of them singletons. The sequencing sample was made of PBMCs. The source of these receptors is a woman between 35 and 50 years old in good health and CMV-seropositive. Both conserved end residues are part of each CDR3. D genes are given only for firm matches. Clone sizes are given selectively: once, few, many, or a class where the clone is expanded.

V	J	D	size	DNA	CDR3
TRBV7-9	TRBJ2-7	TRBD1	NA	TGTGCCAGCAGCGCGACAGGGGAGTACGAGCAGTACTTC	CASSATGEYEQYF
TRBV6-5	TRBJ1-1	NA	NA	TGTGCCAGCAGTTACTTAGGGGGTGGGGGTGAAGCTTTCTTT	CASSYLGGGGEAFF
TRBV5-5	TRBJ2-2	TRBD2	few	TGTGCCAGCAGCTTTTGGGGACTAGCGGGAGAGAGCGGGGAGCTGTTTTTT	CASSFWGLAGESGELFF
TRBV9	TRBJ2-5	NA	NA	TGTGCCAGCAGCGCCCTGGGGGGTTCCGGAGAGACCCAGTACTTC	CASSALGGSGETQYF
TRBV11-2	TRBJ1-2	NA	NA	TGTGCCAGCAGCTTAGACAGGGTTAACTATGGCTACACCTTC	CASSLDRVNYGYTF
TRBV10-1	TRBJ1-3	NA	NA	TGCGCCAGCAGTGAACCGGGGAGGTCTGGAAACACCATATATTTT	CASSEPGRSGNTIYF
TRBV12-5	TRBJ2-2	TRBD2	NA	TGTGCTAGTGGTTTGAGCCCGATGGCGGGATCCTGGGGGGGCGGGGAGCTGTTTTTT	CASGLSPMAGSWGGGELFF
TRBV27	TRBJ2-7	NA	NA	TGTGCCAGCAGTTTAATGGCCACCCTGGGCAAGCAGTACTTC	CASSLMATLGKQYF
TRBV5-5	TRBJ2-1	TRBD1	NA	TGTGCCAGCAGCTGGGACAGGGTCAATGAGCAGTTCTTC	CASSWDRVNEQFF
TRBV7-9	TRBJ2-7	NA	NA	TGTGCCAGCAGCAGAGGTGGAGATCTCTACGAGCAGTACTTC	CASSRGGDLYEQYF
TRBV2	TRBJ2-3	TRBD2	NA	TGTGCCAGCAGTGGACTAGCGGGTATATCAGATACGCAGTATTTT	CASSGLAGISDTQYF
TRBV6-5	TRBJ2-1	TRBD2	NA	TGTGCCAGCAGTTACTCGCATAGCGGGAGTGGTAATGAGCAGTTCTTC	CASSYSHSGSGNEQFF
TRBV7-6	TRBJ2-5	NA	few	TGTGCCAGCAGCTTAGAAACATACCAAGAGACCCAGTACTTC	CASSLETYQETQYF
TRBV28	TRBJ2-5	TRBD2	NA	TGTGCCAGCAGAAAAATAGCGGGGACGGGAGAGACCCAGTACTTC	CASRKIAGTGETQYF
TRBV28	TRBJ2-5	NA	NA	TGTGCCAGCAGTTCGGTGGTATCTCCAGAGACCCAGTACTTC	CASSSVVSPETQYF
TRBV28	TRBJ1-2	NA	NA	TGTGCCAGCTGGGACTACGGCTACACCTTC	CASWDYGYTF
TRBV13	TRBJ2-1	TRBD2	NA	TGTGCCAGCAGCTCTAGCGGGAGGGCCGGTAATGAGCAGTTCTTC	CASSSSGRAGNEQFF
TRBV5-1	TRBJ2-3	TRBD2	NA	TGCGCCAGCAGCTTAGCGGGACCCCATGGGGATACGCAGTATTTT	CASSLAGPHGDTQYF
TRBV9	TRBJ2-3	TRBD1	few	TGTGCCAGCAGCGAGCCCGGGACAGGGACAGATACGCAGTATTTT	CASSEPGTGTDTQYF
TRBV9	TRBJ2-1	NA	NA	TGTGCCAGCAGTGATACCGGGACACCGAGACCCAATGAGCAGTTCTTC	CASSDTGTPRPNEQFF
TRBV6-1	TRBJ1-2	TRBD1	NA	TGTGCCAGCAGGAGGACAGGGTATGGCTATGGCTACACCTTC	CASRRTGYGYGYTF
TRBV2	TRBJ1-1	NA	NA	TGTGCCAGCAGATCCTCCGGGGGCACTGAAGCTTTCTTT	CASRSSGGTEAFF
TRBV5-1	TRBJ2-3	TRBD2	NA	TGCGCCAGCAGCTCCCCGGGACTAGGCACAGATACGCAGTATTTT	CASSSPGLGTDTQYF
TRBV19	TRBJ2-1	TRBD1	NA	TGTGCCAGTAGTAAAGGGGGCTGGCTAGGTGAGCAGTTCTTC	CASSKGGWLGEQFF
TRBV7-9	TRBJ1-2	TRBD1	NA	TGTGCCAGCAGCTTATATCAGGGGGACCCCTATGGCTACACCTTC	CASSLYQGDPYGYTF
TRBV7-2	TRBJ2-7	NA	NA	TGTGCCAGCAGCTTATACTCCTCGGGGAAGTACTTC	CASSLYSSGKYF
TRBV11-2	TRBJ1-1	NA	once	TGTGCCAGCAGCTTAAGCCCAGGGATCGGCACTGAAGCTTTCTTT	CASSLSPGIGTEAFF
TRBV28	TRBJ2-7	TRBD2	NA	TGTGCCAGCGGCCCTAGCGGGAGGCAATACGAGCAGTACTTC	CASGPSGRQYEQYF
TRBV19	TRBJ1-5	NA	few	TGTGCCAGTAGTATTGATCTTGAGACAGTTAGCAATCAGCCCCAGCATTTT	CASSIDLETVSNQPQHF
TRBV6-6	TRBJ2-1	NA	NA	TGTGCCAGCAGTTACCTTTACAATGAGCAGTTCTTC	CASSYLYNEQFF
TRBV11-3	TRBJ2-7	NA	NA	TGTGCCAGCAGCTTAGACAGGGCTGACGAGCAGTACTTC	CASSLDRADEQYF
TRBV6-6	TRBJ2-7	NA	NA	TGTGCCAGCAGTTACGGCGGGGGCGGCGACGAGCAGTACTTC	CASSYGGGGDEQYF
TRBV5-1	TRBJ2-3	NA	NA	TGCGCCAGCAGCTTGGAAGAGCGGCCGGGAGATACGCAGTATTTT	CASSLEERPGDTQYF